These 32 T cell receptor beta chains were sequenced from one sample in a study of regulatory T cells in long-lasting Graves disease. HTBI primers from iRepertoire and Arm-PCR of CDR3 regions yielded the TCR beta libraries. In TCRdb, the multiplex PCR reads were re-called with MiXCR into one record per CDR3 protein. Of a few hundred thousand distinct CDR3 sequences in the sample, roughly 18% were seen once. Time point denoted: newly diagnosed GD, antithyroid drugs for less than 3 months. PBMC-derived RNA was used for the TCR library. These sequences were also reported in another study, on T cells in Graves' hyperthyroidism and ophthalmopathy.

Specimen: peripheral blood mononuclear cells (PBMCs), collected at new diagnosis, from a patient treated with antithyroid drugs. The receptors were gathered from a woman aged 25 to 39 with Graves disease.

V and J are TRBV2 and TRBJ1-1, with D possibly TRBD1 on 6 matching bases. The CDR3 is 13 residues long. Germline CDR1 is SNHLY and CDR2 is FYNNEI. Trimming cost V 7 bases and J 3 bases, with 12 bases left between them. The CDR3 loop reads CASNLGGYTEAFF. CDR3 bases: TGTGCCAGCAACCTAGGGGGTTACACTGAAGCTTTCTTT.

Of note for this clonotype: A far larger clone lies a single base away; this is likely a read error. The CDR3 DNA reads as TGTGCCAGCAGCTCCGGGACGGGCCCTCCAGATACGCAGTATTTT. Protein product: CASSSGTGPPDTQYF. The V call is TRBV11-2, the J call TRBJ2-3; the D gene could be TRBD1 or TRBD2 (5 bases each). Trimming cost V 4 bases and J 4 bases, with 15 bases left between them. This CDR3 is 15 amino acids long. Germline CDR1 SGHAT, CDR2 FQNNGV.

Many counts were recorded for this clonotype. The CDR3 loop reads CSALGASNSPLHF. CDR3 sequence (DNA): TGCAGTGCTTTGGGGGCTTCAAATTCACCCCTCCACTTT. The chain carries TRBV20-1 and TRBJ1-6; weak D call: TRBD1 (6 bases). The CDR3 spans 13 residues. Deletions cut 5 bases from V and 7 bases from J, with 12 bases between. Germline V gene sequence: CDR1 DFQATT, CDR2 SNEGSKA (reference sequence).

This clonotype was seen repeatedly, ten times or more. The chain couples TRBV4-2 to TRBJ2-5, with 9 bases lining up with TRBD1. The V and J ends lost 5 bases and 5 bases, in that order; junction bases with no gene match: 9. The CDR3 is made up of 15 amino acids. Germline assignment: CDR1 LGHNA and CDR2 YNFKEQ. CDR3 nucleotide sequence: TGTGCCAGCAGCACCTGGGACAGGGTTGTGGAGACCCAGTACTTC. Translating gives CASSTWDRVVETQYF.

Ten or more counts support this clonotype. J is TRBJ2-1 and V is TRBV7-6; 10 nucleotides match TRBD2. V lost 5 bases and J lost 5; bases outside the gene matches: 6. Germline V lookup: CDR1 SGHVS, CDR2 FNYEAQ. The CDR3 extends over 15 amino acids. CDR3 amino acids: CASSGWTSGHNEQFF. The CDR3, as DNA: TGTGCCAGCAGCGGTTGGACTAGCGGTCACAATGAGCAGTTCTTC.

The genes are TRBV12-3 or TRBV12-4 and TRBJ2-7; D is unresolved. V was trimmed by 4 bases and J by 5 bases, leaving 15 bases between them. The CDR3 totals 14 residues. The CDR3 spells CASSSARNSHEQYF. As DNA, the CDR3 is TGTGCCAGCAGTTCTGCCCGTAATAGCCACGAGCAGTACTTC.

CDR3 loop: CASSIEDTEAFF. CDR3 nucleotide sequence: TGTGCCAGTAGTATAGAAGACACTGAAGCTTTCTTT. The genes are TRBV19 and TRBJ1-1; no clear D. The CDR3 is 12 residues long. Trimming removed 0 bases at V and 3 bases at J, with 2 bases between. Germline V lookup: CDR1 LNHDA, CDR2 SQIVND (reference sequence).

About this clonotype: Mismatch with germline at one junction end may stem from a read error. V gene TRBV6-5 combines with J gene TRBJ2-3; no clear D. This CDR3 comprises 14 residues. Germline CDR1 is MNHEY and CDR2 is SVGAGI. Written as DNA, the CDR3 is TGTACCAGCAGTTACTCGATAAGGGCAGATACGCAGTATTTT. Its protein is CTSSYSIRADTQYF.

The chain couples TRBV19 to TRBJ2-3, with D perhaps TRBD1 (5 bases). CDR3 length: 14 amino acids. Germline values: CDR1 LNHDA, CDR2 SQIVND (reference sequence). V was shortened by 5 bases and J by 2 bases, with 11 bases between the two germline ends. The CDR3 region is CASSWAGNTDTQYF. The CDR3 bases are TGTGCCAGTAGTTGGGCAGGGAACACAGATACGCAGTATTTT. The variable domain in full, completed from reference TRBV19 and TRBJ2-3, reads DGGITQSPKYLFRKEGQNVTLSCEQNLNHDAMYWYRQDPGQGLRLIYYSQIVNDFQKGDIAEGYSVSREKKESFPLTVTSAQKNPTAFYLCASSWAGNTDTQYFGPGTRLTVL.

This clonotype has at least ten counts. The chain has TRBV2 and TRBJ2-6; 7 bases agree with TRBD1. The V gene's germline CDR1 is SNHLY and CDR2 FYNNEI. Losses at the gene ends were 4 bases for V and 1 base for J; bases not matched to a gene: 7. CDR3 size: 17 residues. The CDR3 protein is CASSGLTGSSGANVLTF. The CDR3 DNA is TGTGCCAGCAGTGGCTTGACAGGGTCGTCTGGGGCCAACGTCCTGACTTTC.

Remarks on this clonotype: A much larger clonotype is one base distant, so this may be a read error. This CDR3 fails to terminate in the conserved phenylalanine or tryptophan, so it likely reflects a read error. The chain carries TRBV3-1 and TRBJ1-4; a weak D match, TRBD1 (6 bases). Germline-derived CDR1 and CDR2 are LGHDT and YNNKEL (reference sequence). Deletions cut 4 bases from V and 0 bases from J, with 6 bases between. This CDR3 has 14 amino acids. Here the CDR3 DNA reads TGTGCCAGCAGCCGACAGGCAACTAATGAAAAACTGTTTTAT. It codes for CASSRQATNEKLFY.

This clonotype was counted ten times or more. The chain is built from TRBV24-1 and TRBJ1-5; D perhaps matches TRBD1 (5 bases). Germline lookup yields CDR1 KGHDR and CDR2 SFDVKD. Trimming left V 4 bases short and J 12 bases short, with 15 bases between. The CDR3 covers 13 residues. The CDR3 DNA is TGTGCCACCAGTGACGATCCACTAGGGGTCCAGCATTTT. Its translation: CATSDDPLGVQHF.

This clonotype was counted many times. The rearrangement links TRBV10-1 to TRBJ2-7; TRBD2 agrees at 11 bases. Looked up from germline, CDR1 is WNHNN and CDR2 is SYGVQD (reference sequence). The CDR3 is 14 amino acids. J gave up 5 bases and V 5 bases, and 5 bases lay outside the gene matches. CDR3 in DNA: TGCGCCAGCAGTCCTAGCGGGAGGTTACACGAGCAGTACTTC. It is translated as CASSPSGRLHEQYF.

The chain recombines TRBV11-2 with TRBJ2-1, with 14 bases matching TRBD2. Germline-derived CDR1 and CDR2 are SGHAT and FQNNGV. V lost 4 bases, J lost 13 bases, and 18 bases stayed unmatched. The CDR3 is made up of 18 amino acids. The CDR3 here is CASSSLKLGTSGSGGQFF. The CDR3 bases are TGTGCCAGCAGCTCCCTCAAGTTGGGGACTAGCGGGAGCGGTGGACAGTTCTTC.

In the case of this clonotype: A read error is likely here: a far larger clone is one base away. CDR3 bases: TGTGCCAGCAGTTTAGGGCTAGCGGGAGGATTGGATACGCAGTATTTT. This sequence encodes CASSLGLAGGLDTQYF. This chain connects TRBV27 to TRBJ2-3, with 11 bases fitting TRBD2. V lost 2 bases to trimming and J lost 6 bases; unmatched junction nucleotides: 7. CDR3 length: 16 residues. The germline V gene has CDR1 MNHEY and CDR2 SMNVEV (reference sequence).

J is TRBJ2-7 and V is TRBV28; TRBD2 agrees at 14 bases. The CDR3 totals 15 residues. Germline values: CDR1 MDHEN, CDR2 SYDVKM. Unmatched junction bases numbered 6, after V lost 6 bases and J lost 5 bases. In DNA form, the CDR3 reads TGTGCCAGCAGCCCCGGGACTAGCGGGAGAGACGAGCAGTACTTC. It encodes CASSPGTSGRDEQYF.

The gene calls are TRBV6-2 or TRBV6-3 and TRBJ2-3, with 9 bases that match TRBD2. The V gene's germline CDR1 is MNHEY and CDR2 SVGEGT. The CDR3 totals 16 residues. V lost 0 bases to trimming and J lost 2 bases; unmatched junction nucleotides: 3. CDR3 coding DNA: TGTGCCAGCAGTTACTCGGGACTAGCCCCCACAGATACGCAGTATTTT. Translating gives CASSYSGLAPTDTQYF.

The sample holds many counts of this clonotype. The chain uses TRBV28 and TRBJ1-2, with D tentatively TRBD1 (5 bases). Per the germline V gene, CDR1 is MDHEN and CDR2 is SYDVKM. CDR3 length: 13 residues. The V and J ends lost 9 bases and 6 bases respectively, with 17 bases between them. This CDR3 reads CASARGATHGYTF. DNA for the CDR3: TGTGCCAGTGCGAGGGGCGCAACCCATGGCTACACCTTC.

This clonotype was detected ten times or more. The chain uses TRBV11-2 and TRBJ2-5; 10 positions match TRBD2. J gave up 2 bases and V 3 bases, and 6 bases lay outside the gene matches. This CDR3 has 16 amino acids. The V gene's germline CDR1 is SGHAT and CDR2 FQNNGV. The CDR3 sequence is CASSFGTSVNQETQYF. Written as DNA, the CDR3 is TGTGCCAGCAGCTTTGGGACTAGCGTTAATCAAGAGACCCAGTACTTC.

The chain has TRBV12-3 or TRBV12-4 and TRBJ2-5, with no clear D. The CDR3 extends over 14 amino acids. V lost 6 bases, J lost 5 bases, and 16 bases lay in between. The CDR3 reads CASSPTTPRETQYF. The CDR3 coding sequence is TGTGCCAGCAGCCCAACGACACCCCGGGAGACCCAGTACTTC.

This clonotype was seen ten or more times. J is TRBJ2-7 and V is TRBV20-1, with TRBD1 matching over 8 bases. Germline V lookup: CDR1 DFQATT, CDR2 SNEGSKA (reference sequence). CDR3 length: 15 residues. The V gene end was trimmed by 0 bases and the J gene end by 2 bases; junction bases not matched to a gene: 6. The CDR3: CSARDPGQGTYEQYF. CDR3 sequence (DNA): TGCAGTGCTAGAGACCCCGGACAGGGCACCTACGAGCAGTACTTC.

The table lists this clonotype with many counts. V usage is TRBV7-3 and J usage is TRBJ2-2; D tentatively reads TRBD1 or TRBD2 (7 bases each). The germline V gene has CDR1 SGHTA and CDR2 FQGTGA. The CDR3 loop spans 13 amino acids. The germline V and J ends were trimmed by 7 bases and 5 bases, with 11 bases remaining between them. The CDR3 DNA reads TGTGCCAGCAACCAGGGGGGGACCGGGGAGCTGTTTTTT. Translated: CASNQGGTGELFF.

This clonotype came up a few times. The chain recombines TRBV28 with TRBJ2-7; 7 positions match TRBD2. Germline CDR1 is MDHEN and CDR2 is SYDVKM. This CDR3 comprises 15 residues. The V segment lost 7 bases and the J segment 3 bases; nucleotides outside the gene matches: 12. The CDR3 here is CASTVGGISGYEQYF. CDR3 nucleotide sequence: TGTGCCAGCACCGTGGGGGGGATTAGCGGCTACGAGCAGTACTTC.

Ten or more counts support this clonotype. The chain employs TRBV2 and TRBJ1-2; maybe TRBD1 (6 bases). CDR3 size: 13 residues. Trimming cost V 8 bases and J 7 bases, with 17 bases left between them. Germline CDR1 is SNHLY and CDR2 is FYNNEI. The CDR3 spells CASGSRDTSGYTF. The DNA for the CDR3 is TGTGCCAGCGGAAGCCGGGACACGAGTGGCTACACCTTC.

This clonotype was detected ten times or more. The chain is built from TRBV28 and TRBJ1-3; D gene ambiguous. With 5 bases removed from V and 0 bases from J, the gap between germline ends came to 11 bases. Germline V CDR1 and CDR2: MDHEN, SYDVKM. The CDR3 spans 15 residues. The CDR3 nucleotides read TGTGCCAGCAGTACACCGTACCTCTCTGGAAACACCATATATTTT. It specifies CASSTPYLSGNTIYF.

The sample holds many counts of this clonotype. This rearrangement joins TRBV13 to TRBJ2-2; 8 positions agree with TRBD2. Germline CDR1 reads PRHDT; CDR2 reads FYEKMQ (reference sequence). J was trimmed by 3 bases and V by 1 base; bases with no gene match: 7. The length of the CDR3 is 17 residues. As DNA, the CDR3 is TGTGCCAGCAGCTTAGCGGGAGGGCCCTCGGACACCGGGGAGCTGTTTTTT. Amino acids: CASSLAGGPSDTGELFF.

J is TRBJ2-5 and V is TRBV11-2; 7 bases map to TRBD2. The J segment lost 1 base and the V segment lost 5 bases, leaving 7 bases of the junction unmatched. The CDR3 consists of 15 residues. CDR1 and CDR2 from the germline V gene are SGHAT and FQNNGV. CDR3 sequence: CASSRPGGSQETQYF. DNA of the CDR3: TGTGCCAGCAGCCGTCCGGGGGGATCCCAAGAGACCCAGTACTTC.

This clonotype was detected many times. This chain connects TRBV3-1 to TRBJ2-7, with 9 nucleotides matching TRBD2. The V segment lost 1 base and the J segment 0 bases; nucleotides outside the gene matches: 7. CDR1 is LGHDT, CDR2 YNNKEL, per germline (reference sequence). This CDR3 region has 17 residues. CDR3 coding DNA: TGTGCCAGCAGCCAAGGCGCTCTTAGCGGGAGCTCCTACGAGCAGTACTTC. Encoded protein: CASSQGALSGSSYEQYF.

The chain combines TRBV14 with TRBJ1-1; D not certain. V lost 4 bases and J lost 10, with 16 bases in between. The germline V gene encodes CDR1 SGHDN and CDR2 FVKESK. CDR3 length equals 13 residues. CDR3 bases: TGTGCCAGCAGCCTTCGAGGAGGGCTTGGAGCTTTCTTT. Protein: CASSLRGGLGAFF.

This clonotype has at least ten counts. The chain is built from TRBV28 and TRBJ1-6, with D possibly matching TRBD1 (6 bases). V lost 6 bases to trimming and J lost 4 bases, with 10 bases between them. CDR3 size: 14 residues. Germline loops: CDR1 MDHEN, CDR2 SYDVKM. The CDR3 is CASRPTGYNSPLHF. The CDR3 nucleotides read TGTGCCAGCAGACCCACAGGGTATAATTCACCCCTCCACTTT.

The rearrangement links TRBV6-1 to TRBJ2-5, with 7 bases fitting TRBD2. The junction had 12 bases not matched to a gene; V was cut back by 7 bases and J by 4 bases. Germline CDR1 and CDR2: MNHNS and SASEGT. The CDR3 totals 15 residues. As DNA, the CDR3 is TGTGCCAGCACCCCAGCGGGAATTGGAGGAGAGACCCAGTACTTC. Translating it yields CASTPAGIGGETQYF.

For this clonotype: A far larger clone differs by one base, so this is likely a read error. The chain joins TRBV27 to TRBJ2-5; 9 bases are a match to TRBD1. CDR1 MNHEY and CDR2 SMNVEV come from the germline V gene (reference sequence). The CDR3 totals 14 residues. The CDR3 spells CGSSSDRGDTVQYF. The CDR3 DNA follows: TGTGGCAGCAGTTCGGACAGGGGTGATACGGTGCAGTACTTC.